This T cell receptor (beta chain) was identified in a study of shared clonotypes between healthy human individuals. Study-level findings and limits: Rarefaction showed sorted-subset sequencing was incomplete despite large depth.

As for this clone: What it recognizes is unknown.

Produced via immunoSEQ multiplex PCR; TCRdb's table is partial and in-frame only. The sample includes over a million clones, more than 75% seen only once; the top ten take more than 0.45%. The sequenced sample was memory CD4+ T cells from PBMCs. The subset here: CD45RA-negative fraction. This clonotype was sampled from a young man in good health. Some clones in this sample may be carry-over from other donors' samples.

CDR3 nucleotide sequence: TGTGCCAGCAGTCGCACTGGCGCCTACAATGAGCAGTTCTTC. Protein product: CASSRTGAYNEQFF. The chain combines TRBV25-1 with TRBJ2-1; D gene unclear. The germline CDR1 and CDR2 sequences are MGHDK and SYGVNS. This CDR3 contains 14 residues. Between the trimmed V and J ends, which lost 5 bases and 2 bases, there was a span of 10 bases.